This TCR beta chain comes out of a study of blood T cells in healthy people across ages. Points from the study as a whole: Roughly linearly, TCR beta diversity per million T cells fell as age increased.

A sample-barcoded 5' primer and a J-beta primer mix were used in a second PCR of roughly 7 to 12 cycles. Each TCR beta cDNA got a 12-nucleotide random molecular identifier. Paired-end reads containing CDR3 totaled no fewer than 3 million for each sample. From the 5' RACE reads, TCRdb called clonotypes with MiXCR, one entry per CDR3 protein. The repertoire consists of around 800,000 distinct CDR3 sequences, with 40% to 65% occurring once and the leading ten covering about two fifths. Details on this clonotype: Antigen: not known.

Samples each yielded at least 6 micrograms of total RNA. The TCR comes from an older man in good health. Sample: blood.

As DNA, the CDR3 is TGTGCCAGCAGCTCCGAGGGGCTTCGTGAGCAGTACTTC. Its translation: CASSSEGLREQYF. V usage is TRBV7-2 and J usage is TRBJ2-4; the D gene could be TRBD1 or TRBD2 (5 bases each). The V and J ends lost 4 bases and 13 bases respectively, with 17 bases between them. The CDR3 loop spans 13 amino acids. CDR1 is SGHTA and CDR2 is FQGNSA in the germline V gene.